This T cell receptor (beta chain) was found in a study of shared clonotypes between healthy human individuals (dated by TCRdb to 2020 to 2022). Looking at the study overall: A couple of women and three men aged 18 to 49 years were included in the cohort. For each donor, three plates each were used for CD4 naive and CD4 memory, two plates were used for CD8 naive, and one plate was used for CD8 memory. The study deeply sequenced blood TCR repertoires of about 5 healthy adults to estimate repertoire size and the extent of clonotype sharing between individuals. Libraries were prepared and TCR repertoires were sequenced by different laboratories using diverse techniques, in order to increase sequencing depth and limit assay-specific biases. Per donor, leukapheresis produced somewhere between about 0.9 and 9.5 billion PBMCs. What the study reported, not specific to this receptor: Naive subsets generally had larger estimated clonotype richness than memory subsets. Even with the large sequencing depth, rarefaction of the sorted-subset datasets indicated that sequencing was incomplete. Pairwise subsampling indicated that sequencing depth was expected to affect the degree of clonotype sharing among donors. Compared with non-shared clonotypes, clonotypes shared by all four sorted-subset donors had higher generation probabilities. Roughly 5% of naive CD4, 3.5% of naive CD8, about 2.5% of memory CD4, and roughly 0.4% of memory CD8 clonotypes were shared across a handful of donors. Sampling was restricted to blood, and TCR repertoires in tissue are likely to differ from TCR repertoires in blood. Because the study included a small number of donors, the genetic and exposure-history diversity represented was limited.

Using the deep immunoSEQ assay, TCR CDR3 regions were amplified from genomic DNA by multiplex PCR. Extracted genomic DNA from each cell subset was spread evenly across all wells of several immunoSEQ 96-well plates, with each plate serving as a replicate. Each replicate PCR for sorted subsets received approximately 220 ng genomic DNA, equal to tens of thousands of T cell genomes. Purified libraries were measured with a Qubit 3.0 fluorometer, size-checked on a Bioanalyzer 2100, and measured again with the KAPA Library Quantification kit. Every immunoSEQ 96-well plate was sequenced on a dedicated single-read 150-cycle Illumina NextSeq 550 flow cell. The study's processing was this. Because the immunoSEQ output held only junctional sequences and lacked quality scores, the filtering could not match the filtering applied to full-length reads. To assign V/J genes and CDR3, sequences were annotated using PyIR, a Python wrapper for IgBLAST v1.9, with IMGT germline references. Any read was removed if the V/J assignment was weak (E-value above 1e-6), the CDR3 was missing, or the read contained stop codons, out-of-frame junctions, or ambiguous translated residues. V3J clonotypes were defined by identical inferred V gene, J gene, and CDR3 amino acid sequence. Percentage overlap between repertoires was computed as shared unique clonotypes divided by the size of the smaller repertoire. Richness of each repertoire was evaluated using RTK rarefaction, the Chao1 estimator, and Recon v2.1 estimates of unobserved clonotypes. For all TCRbeta clonotypes obtained by the gDNA method from several donors, generation probabilities were computed with OLGA. TCRdb mirrors the immuneACCESS table, restricted to in-frame sequences. Some clones are absent from its copies; in checked studies, under half trace to an unresolved V gene, and the reason for the others is unknown. From that table come the V and J calls and clone size; the DNA was used to work out D and trimming. In this sample the table shows 2 million to 3 million clones, approximately 94% of which occur a single time. The top ten constitute 0.36% of the sample.

The junction shows trimming of 5 bases on V and 2 bases on J, plus 15 bases between the germline ends. From the cysteine through the phenylalanine, the CDR3 covers 15 amino acids. Only the CDR3 part of the read is kept: 45 bases, read in frame from the first base. CDR1 SGHVS and CDR2 FQNEAQ were looked up in the germline V gene. Notes on this clone: Its antigen is not yet known. Base qualities are missing; no much larger clone stands one base away.

The donors were healthy, HIV-negative adults with no recently reported acute infections or vaccinations. Every donor was a Caucasian adult residing in Nashville, Tennessee, USA. CD4+ T cells were enriched by magnetic negative selection, after which naive cells were positively selected on CD45RA and the negative fraction was taken as the memory subset. Blood was obtained by leukapheresis, after which PBMCs were separated by Ficoll-Histopaque density gradient centrifugation and cryopreserved in liquid nitrogen vapor phase. Analytical flow cytometry was used to check the purity and quantity of every magnetically sorted T cell population. From each sorted fraction, genomic DNA was isolated and quantified by UV absorbance on a Nanodrop 2000c.

Material: naive CD4+ T cells from PBMCs. The cell subset or site tag for this specimen amounts to: CD45RA+ positively selected. The chain was built from TRBV7-8 and TRBJ1-1, with no reliable assignment of the D segment. The clonotype was recovered from a man younger than 35 in good health. Some clones in this sample may be carry-over from other donors' samples. In nucleotide form, the sequence is TGTGCCAGCAGCCAGTTAATCGGACCCAACACTGAAGCTTTCTTT. Its protein reads: CASSQLIGPNTEAFF. Extended through the reference TRBV7-8 and TRBJ1-1 proteins, this CDR3 yields the full variable domain: GAGVSQSPRYKVAKRGQDVALRCDPISGHVSLFWYQQALGQGPEFLTYFQNEAQLDKSGLPSDRFFAERPEGSVSTLKIQRTQQEDSAVYLCASSQLIGPNTEAFFGQGTRLTVV.